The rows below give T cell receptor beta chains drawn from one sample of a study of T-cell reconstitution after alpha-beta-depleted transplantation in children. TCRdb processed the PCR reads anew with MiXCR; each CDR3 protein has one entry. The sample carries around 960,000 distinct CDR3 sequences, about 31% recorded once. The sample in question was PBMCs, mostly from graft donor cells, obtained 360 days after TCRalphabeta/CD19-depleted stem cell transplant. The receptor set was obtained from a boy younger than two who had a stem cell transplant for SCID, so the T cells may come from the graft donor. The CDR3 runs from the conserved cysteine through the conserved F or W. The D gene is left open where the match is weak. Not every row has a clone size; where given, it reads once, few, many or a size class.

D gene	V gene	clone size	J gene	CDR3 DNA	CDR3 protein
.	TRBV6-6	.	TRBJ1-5	TGTGCCAGCTCCTCCGGGCTCAATCAGCCCCAGCATTTT	CASSSGLNQPQHF
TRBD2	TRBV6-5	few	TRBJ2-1	TGTGCCAGCAGTTTCTCCCCTGGCGGGGGCAATGAGCAGTTCTTC	CASSFSPGGGNEQFF
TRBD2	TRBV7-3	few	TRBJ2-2	TGTGCCAGCAGCTTAACTGATGGCGGGGGGGCGAACACCGGGGAGCTGTTTTTT	CASSLTDGGGANTGELFF
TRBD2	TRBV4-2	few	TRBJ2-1	TGTGCCAGCAGCCATTACCCTAGCGGGGGGGCTGTTAATGAGCAGTTCTTC	CASSHYPSGGAVNEQFF
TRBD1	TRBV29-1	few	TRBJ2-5	TGCAGCGTTGGGAGGACAGGACAAGAGACCCAGTACTTC	CSVGRTGQETQYF
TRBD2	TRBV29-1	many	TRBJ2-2	TGCAGCGCCCAACTAGCGGGGGAAGCCCCCGGGGAGCTGTTTTTT	CSAQLAGEAPGELFF
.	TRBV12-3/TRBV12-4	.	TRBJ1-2	TGTGCCAGCAGTTTGGGGCATTTAGTCTATGGCTACACCTTC	CASSLGHLVYGYTF
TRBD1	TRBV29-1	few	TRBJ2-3	TGCAGCGTTTCTACAGGGGGCGGCACAGATACGCAGTATTTT	CSVSTGGGTDTQYF
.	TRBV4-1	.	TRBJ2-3	TGCGCCAGCAGCCAAGGTCCGCTAGCTAGCGATACGCAGTATTTT	CASSQGPLASDTQYF
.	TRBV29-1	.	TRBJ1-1	TGCAGCGTTGGTAGCAGGGTAAGCGACACTGAAGCTTTCTTT	CSVGSRVSDTEAFF
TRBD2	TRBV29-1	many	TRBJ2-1	TGCAGCGTTGAAGGGGGACTAGCGGGGTTTTACAATGAGCAGTTCTTC	CSVEGGLAGFYNEQFF
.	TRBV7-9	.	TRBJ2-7	TGTGCCAGCAGCTTAAAGGGCACAGCATACGAGCAGTACTTC	CASSLKGTAYEQYF
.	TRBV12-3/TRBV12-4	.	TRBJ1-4	TGTGCCTCTCGTTCCGGGGGCGGAAAACTGTTTTTT	CASRSGGGKLFF
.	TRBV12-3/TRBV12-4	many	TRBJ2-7	TGTGCCAGCAGTCGTGGGCAGGGGGGCTCCTACGAGCAGTACTTC	CASSRGQGGSYEQYF
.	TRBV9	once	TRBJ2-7	TGTGCCAGCAGCGCCCGGGCCAAGGACTACGAGCAGTACTTC	CASSARAKDYEQYF
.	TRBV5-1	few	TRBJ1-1	TGCGCCAGCAGCTTGGGAAGCCGGCAAGAAGCTTTCTTT	CASSLGSRQEAFF
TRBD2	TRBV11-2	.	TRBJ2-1	TGTGCCAGCAGCCCCGGGACTAAACACAATGAGCAGTTCTTC	CASSPGTKHNEQFF
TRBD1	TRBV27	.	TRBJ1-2	TGTGCCAGCAGTTTACTCCCTCGACAGGGACCCTACACCTTC	CASSLLPRQGPYTF
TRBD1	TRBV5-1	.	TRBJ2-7	TGCGCCAGCAGCCCTGGACAGGGGACTGTGCAGTACTTC	CASSPGQGTVQYF
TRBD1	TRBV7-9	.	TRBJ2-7	TGTGCCAGCAGCTTACCGGGACAGGGGATCTCCTACGAGCAGTACTTC	CASSLPGQGISYEQYF
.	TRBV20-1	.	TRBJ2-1	TGCAGTGCTCAGCAAGTCGGTGAGCAGTTCTTC	CSAQQVGEQFF
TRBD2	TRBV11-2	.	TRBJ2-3	TGTGCCAGCAGCTTATTACTAGCGGGGGGGCCTAGCACAGATACGCAGTATTTT	CASSLLLAGGPSTDTQYF
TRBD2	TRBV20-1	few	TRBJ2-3	TGCAGTGCTCCCAAGACTAGCGGGGGGGCTAGGACAGATACGCAGTATTTT	CSAPKTSGGARTDTQYF
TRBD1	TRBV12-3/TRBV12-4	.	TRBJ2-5	TGTGCCAGCAGTGGACAGGGCCACCAAGAGACCCAGTACTTC	CASSGQGHQETQYF
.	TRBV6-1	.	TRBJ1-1	TGTGCCAGCAGGATACGATGGGGAGGGGCTGAAGCTTTCTTT	CASRIRWGGAEAFF
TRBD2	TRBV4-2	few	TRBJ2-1	TGTGCCAGCAGCCAAGAGGTCAGCGGGGGTTACAATGAGCAGTTCTTC	CASSQEVSGGYNEQFF
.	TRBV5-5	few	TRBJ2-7	TGTGCCAGCAGCTTGGCCGATGGAGCCTACGAGCAGTACTTC	CASSLADGAYEQYF
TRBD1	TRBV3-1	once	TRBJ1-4	TGTGCCAGCAGCCAGAGTTCCGGGACAGGGGATGAAAAACTGTTTTTT	CASSQSSGTGDEKLFF
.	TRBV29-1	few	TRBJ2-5	TGCAGCGTTGAATGGGTACCAGGGGGGGAAGAGACCCAGTACTTC	CSVEWVPGGEETQYF
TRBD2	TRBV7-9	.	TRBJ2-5	TGTGCCAGCAGCTGGAGCGGGGGACAAGAGACCCAGTACTTC	CASSWSGGQETQYF